The entry that follows covers one TCR beta chain sequence. The antigen remains undetermined. Trimming cost V 5 bases and J 0 bases, with 10 bases left between them. The CDR3 length is 14 residues. CDR1 and CDR2 (germline): MNHNS, SASEGT. Treatment: roughly 11-day PBMC culture with coronavirus spike peptide pools or control peptides (ViraFEST assay). Scientists separated out CD4+ T cells through negative selection following 10 days in culture. These data belong to a study of vaccination and CD4 T cells after COVID-19. The Oncomine TCR Beta short-read assay was what sequenced the DNA obtained from cultured CD4+ T cells. TCRdb analysed the PCR reads with MiXCR anew, one entry per CDR3 protein. The data hold some 9,500 distinct CDR3 sequences, with around half observed a single time.

The sequenced sample was CD4+ T cells from blood, cultured in vitro. The chain employs TRBV6-1 and TRBJ1-1; D gene ambiguous. The source of this sequence is a human donor who had recovered from COVID-19. CDR3: CASSKHSMNTEAFF. The CDR3 DNA follows: TGTGCCAGCAGTAAACACAGCATGAACACTGAAGCTTTCTTT.